The clone carrying this TCR beta chain was found a few times. One entry per CDR3 protein, called by TCRdb with MiXCR from the PCR reads. The top ten clones hold about a third of a sample with about 11,000 distinct CDR3 sequences, over 50% of them seen once. The data derive from a study of tumor-infiltrating lymphocytes in oesophageal squamous cell carcinoma. CDR3 size: 13 residues. CDR1 is SGHTA, CDR2 FQGNSA, per germline. The ends were cut back, 4 bases at V and 0 bases at J, with 5 bases in the middle. J is TRBJ2-3 and V is TRBV7-2; unclear D gene. The TCR sequence derives from a male donor with esophageal squamous cell carcinoma. Sequenced input: esophageal tumor tissue. DNA for the CDR3: TGTGCCAGCAGCTGGTTTAGCACAGATACGCAGTATTTT. Amino acids: CASSWFSTDTQYF.